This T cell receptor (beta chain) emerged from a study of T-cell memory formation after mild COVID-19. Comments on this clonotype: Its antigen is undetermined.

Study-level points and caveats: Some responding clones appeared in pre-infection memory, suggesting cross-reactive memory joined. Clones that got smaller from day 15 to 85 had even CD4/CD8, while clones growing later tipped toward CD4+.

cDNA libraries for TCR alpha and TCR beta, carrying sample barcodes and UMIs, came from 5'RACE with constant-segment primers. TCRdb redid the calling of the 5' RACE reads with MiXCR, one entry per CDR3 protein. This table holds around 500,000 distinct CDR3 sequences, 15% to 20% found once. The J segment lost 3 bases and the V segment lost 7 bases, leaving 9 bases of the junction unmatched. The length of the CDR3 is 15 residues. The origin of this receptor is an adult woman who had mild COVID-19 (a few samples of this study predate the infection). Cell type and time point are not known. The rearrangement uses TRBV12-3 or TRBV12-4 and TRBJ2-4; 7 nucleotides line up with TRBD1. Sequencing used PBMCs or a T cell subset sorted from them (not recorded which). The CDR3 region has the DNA TGTGCCAGCACCCTCGGACAGGTTTTCAAAAACATTCAGTACTTC. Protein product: CASTLGQVFKNIQYF.